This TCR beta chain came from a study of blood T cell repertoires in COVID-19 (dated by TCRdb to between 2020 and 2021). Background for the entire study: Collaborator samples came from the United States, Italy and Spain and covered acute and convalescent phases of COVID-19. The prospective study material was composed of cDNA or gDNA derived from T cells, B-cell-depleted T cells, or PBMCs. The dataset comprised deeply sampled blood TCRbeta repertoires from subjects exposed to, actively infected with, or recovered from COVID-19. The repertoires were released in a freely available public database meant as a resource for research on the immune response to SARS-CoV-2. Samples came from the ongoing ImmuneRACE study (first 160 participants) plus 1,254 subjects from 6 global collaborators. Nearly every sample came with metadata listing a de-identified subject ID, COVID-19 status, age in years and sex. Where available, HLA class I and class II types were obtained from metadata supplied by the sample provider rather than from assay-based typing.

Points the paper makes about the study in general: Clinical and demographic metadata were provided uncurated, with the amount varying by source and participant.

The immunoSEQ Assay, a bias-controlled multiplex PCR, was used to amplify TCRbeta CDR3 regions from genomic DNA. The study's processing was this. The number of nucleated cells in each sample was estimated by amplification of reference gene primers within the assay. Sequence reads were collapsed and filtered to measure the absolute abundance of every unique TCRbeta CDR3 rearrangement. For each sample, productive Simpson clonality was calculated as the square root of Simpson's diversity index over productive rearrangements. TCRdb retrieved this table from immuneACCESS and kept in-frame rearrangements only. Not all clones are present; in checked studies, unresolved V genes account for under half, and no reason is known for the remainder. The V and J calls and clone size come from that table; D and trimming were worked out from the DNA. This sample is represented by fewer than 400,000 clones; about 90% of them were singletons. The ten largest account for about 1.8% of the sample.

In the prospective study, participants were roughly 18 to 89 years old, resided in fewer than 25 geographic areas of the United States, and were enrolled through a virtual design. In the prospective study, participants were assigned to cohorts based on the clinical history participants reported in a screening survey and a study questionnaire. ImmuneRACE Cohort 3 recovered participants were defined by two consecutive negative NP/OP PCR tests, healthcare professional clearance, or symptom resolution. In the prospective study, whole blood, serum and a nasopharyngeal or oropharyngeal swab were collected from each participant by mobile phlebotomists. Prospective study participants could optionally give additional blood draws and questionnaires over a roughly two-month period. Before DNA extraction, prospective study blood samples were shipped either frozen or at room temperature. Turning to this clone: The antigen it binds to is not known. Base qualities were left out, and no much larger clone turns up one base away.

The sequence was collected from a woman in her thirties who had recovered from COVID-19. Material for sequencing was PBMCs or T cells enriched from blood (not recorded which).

The DNA sequence follows: TGTGCCAGCAGCGTAGGCGTCGAGGCCTACGAGCAGTACTTC. Protein translation: CASSVGVEAYEQYF. The V and J genes are TRBV9 and TRBJ2-7; no D segment can be confidently identified. V gives up 0 bases and J gives up 2 bases, and the segment between their germline ends measures 9 bases. Counted from cysteine to phenylalanine, this CDR3 has 14 amino acids. Only the CDR3 part of the read is kept: 42 bases, read in frame from the first base. In the germline V gene, CDR1 corresponds to SGDLS and CDR2 to YYNGEE.